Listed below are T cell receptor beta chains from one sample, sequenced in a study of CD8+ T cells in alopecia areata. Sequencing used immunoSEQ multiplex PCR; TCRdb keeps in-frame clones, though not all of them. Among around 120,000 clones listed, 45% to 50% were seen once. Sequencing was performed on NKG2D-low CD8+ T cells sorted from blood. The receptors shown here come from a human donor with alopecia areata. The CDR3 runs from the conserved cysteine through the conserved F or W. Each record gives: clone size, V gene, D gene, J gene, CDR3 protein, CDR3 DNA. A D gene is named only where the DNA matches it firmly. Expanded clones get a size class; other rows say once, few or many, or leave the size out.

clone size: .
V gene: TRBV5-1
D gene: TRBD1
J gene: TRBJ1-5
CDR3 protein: CASSQTGSQPQHF
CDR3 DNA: TGCGCCAGCAGCCAGACAGGGAGTCAGCCCCAGCATTTT

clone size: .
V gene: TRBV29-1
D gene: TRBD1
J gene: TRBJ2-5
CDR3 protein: CSVGGQGDLVQETQYF
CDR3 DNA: TGCAGCGTTGGGGGACAGGGGGATTTAGTACAAGAGACCCAGTACTTC

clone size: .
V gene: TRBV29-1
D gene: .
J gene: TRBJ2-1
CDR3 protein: CSVVAVRQQFF
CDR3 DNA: TGCAGCGTAGTAGCGGTCCGACAACAGTTCTTC

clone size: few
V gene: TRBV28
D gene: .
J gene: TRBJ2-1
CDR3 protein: CASAGGQSSYNEQFF
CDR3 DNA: TGTGCCAGCGCGGGTGGACAGAGCTCCTACAATGAGCAGTTCTTC

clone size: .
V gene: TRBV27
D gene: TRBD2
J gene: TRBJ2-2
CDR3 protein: CASSGRLAGGGTGELFF
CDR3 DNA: TGTGCCAGCAGTGGGAGACTAGCGGGAGGAGGTACCGGGGAGCTGTTTTTT

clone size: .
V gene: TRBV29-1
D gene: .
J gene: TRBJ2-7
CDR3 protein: CSVIVGAYEQYF
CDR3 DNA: TGCAGCGTGATAGTGGGGGCCTACGAGCAGTACTTC

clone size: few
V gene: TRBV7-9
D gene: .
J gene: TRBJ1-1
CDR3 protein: CASSFVGTEAFF
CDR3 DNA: TGTGCCAGCAGCTTCGTAGGCACTGAAGCTTTCTTT

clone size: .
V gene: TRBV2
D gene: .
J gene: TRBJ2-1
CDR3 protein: CASIQSTGEQFF
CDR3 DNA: TGTGCCAGCATCCAGTCCACCGGTGAGCAGTTCTTC

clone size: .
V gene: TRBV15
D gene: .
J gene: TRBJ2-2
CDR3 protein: CATSAAGHGELFF
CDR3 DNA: TGTGCCACCAGCGCAGCGGGCCACGGGGAGCTGTTTTTT

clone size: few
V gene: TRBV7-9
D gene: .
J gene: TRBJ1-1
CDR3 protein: CASSLGARNTEAFF
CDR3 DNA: TGTGCCAGCAGCTTAGGGGCTAGGAACACTGAAGCTTTCTTT

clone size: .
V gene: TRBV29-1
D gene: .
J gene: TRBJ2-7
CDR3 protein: CSVPGRQSYEQYF
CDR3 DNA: TGCAGCGTCCCGGGACGGCAATCCTACGAGCAGTACTTC

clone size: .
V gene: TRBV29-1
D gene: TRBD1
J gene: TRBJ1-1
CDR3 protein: CSVTGGNTEAFF
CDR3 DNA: TGCAGCGTGACAGGGGGAAACACTGAAGCTTTCTTT

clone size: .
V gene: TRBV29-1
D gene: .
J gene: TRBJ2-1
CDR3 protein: CSVEDGTDFSSYNEQFF
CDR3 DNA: TGCAGCGTTGAAGATGGGACCGACTTTAGCTCCTACAATGAGCAGTTCTTC

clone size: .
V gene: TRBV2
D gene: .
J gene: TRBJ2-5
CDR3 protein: CASTRLQETQYF
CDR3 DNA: TGTGCCAGCACTCGGCTCCAAGAGACCCAGTACTTC

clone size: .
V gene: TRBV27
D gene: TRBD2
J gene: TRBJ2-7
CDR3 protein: CASSLSLAGVEQYF
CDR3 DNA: TGTGCCAGCAGTTTATCGCTAGCGGGGGTTGAGCAGTACTTC

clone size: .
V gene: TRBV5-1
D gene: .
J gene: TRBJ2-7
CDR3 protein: CASSLEVGGPSYEQYF
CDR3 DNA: TGCGCCAGCAGCTTGGAAGTGGGAGGTCCCTCCTACGAGCAGTACTTC

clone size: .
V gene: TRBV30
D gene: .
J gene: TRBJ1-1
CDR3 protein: CAWSLDSQAFF
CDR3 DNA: TGTGCCTGGAGCCTCGACAGCCAAGCTTTCTTT

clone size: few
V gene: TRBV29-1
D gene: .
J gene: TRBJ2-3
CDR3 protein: CSVEDRDTDTQYF
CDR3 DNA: TGCAGCGTTGAAGATAGGGACACAGATACGCAGTATTTT

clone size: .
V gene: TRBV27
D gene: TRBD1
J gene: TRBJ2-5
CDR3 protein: CASSPRDRQETQYF
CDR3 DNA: TGTGCCAGCAGTCCACGGGACAGGCAAGAGACCCAGTACTTC

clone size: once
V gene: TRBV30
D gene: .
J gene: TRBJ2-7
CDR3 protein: CAWSVETSGEQYF
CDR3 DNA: TGTGCCTGGAGTGTCGAGACATCGGGCGAGCAGTACTTC

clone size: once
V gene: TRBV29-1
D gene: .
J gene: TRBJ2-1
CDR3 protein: CSVDTGTNNEQFF
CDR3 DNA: TGCAGCGTTGACACCGGGACGAACAATGAGCAGTTCTTC

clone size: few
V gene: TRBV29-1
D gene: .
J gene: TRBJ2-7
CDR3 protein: CSFNTGTRSYEQYF
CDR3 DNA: TGCAGCTTCAATACCGGGACCCGCTCCTACGAGCAGTACTTC

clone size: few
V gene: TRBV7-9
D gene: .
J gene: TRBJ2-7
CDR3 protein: CASSLGLLGEQYF
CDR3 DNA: TGTGCCAGCAGCTTAGGACTCCTGGGCGAGCAGTACTTC

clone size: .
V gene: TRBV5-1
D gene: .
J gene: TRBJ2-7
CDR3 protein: CASSGGASSYEQYF
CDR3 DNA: TGCGCCAGCAGCGGGGGTGCAAGCTCCTACGAGCAGTACTTC

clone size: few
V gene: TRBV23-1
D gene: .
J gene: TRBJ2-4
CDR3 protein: CASSRVLPLAKNIQYF
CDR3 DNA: TGCGCCAGCAGTCGGGTCCTACCCTTAGCCAAAAACATTCAGTACTTC

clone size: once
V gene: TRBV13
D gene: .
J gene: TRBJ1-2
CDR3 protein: CASSLWGNYGYTF
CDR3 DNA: TGTGCCAGCAGCTTGTGGGGTAACTATGGCTACACCTTC

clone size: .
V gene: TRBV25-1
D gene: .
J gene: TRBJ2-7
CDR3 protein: CASSETETRSYEQYF
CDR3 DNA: TGTGCCAGCAGTGAAACCGAGACTCGCTCCTACGAGCAGTACTTC

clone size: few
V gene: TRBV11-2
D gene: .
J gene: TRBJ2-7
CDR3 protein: CASGGGMPYEQYF
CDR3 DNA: TGTGCCAGCGGGGGCGGGATGCCCTACGAGCAGTACTTC

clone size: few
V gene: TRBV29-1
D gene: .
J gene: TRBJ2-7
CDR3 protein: CSALTLSYEQYF
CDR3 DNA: TGCAGCGCTCTGACACTAAGCTACGAGCAGTACTTC

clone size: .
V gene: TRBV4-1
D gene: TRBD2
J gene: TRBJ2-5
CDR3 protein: CASSQGGGLLLGETQYF
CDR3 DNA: TGCGCCAGCAGCCAAGGGGGAGGGCTGCTCCTGGGAGAGACCCAGTACTTC

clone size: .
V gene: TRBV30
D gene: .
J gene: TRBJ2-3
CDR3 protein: CAWASGSTDTQYF
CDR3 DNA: TGTGCCTGGGCAAGCGGAAGCACAGATACGCAGTATTTT

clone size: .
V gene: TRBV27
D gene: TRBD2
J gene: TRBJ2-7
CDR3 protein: CASNSGGGYEQYF
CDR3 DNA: TGTGCCAGCAATTCCGGGGGGGGCTACGAGCAGTACTTC

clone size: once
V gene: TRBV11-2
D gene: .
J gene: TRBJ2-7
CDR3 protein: CASSLAPGEGEQYF
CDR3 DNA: TGTGCCAGCAGCTTAGCCCCCGGTGAGGGCGAGCAGTACTTC

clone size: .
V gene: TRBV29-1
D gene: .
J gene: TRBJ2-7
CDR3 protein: CSVEEVGAAEYEQYF
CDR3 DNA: TGCAGCGTTGAAGAGGTGGGGGCCGCTGAATACGAGCAGTACTTC

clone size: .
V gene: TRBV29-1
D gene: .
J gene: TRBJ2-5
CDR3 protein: CSGDHEETQYF
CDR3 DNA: TGCAGCGGGGACCACGAAGAGACCCAGTACTTC

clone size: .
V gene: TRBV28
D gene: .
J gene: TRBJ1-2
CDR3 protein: CASSPSPANYGYTF
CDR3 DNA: TGTGCCAGCAGTCCTTCCCCAGCAAACTATGGCTACACCTTC

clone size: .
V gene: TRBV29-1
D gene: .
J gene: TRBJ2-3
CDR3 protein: CSVRGSERSDTQYF
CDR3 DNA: TGCAGCGTCCGAGGGAGCGAGAGATCAGATACGCAGTATTTT

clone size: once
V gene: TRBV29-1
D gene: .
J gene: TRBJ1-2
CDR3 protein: CSVLDYGYTF
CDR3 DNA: TGCAGCGTTTTAGACTATGGCTACACCTTC

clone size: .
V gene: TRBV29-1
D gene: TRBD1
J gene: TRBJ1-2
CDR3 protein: CSAGTENGYTF
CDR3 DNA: TGCAGCGCCGGGACAGAAAATGGCTACACCTTC

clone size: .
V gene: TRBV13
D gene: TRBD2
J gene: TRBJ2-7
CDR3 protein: CASSRGGGFSYEQYF
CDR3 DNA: TGTGCCAGCAGCCGCGGCGGGGGTTTCAGCTACGAGCAGTACTTC

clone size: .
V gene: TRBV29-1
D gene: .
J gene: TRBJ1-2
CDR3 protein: CSVAGDYGYTF
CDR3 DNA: TGCAGCGTAGCAGGGGATTATGGCTACACCTTC

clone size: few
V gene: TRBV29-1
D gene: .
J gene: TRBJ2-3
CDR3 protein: CSVEWDALGDTQYF
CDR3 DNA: TGCAGCGTTGAGTGGGACGCCTTGGGTGATACGCAGTATTTT

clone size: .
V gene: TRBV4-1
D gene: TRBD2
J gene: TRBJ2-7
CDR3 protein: CASSQDAGEEQYF
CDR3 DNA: TGCGCCAGCAGCCAAGATGCGGGGGAAGAGCAGTACTTC

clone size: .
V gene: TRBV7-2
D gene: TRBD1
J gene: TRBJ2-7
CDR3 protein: CASSSGAGGYEQYF
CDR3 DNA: TGTGCCAGCAGCTCCGGGGCAGGGGGCTACGAGCAGTACTTC

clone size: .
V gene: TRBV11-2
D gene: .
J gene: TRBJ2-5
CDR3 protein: CASDPVGVQETQYF
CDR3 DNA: TGTGCCAGCGACCCCGTGGGGGTACAAGAGACCCAGTACTTC

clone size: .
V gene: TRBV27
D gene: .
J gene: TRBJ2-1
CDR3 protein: CASSGGNEQFF
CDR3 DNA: TGTGCCAGCAGTGGAGGGAATGAGCAGTTCTTC

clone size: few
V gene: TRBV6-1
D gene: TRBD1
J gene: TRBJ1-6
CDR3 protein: CASSEDRGGNSPLHF
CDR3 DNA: TGTGCCAGCAGTGAAGACAGGGGAGGGAATTCACCCCTCCACTTT